These T cell receptor beta chains were read from a single sample in a study of response to subunit inactivated influenza vaccine. One entry per CDR3 protein results from TCRdb running MiXCR on the RT-PCR reads. The data show 590,000 or so distinct CDR3 sequences, 14% seen once. Specimen: PBMCs from blood, collected 14 days before vaccination. The receptors shown here come from a man between 50 and 59 years old who received an inactivated influenza vaccine. Each CDR3 is given with its conserved first and last residue. A D gene is named only where the DNA matches it firmly. The size of a clone is reported for some rows only, either as once, few or many, or as a class for expanded clones.

V	J	D	size	CDR3	DNA
TRBV4-2	TRBJ1-1	-	-	CASGQGLLPSNTEAFF	TGTGCCAGCGGACAAGGACTGCTGCCCTCGAACACTGAAGCTTTCTTT
TRBV20-1	TRBJ2-1	-	-	CSARSKTRNNEQFF	TGCAGTGCCCGATCTAAGACAAGAAACAATGAGCAGTTCTTC
TRBV7-2	TRBJ2-3	-	few	CASSFALVADTQYF	TGTGCCAGCAGCTTCGCATTGGTAGCAGATACGCAGTATTTT
TRBV2	TRBJ2-5	-	-	CASRRTTQTQYF	TGTGCCAGCAGACGCACAACCCAGACCCAGTACTTC
TRBV9	TRBJ2-1	TRBD2	-	CASSGSGTYNEQFF	TGTGCCAGCAGCGGTAGCGGGACCTACAATGAGCAGTTCTTC
TRBV14	TRBJ2-4	-	few	CASSQVFHIQYF	TGTGCCAGCAGCCAAGTGTTCCACATTCAGTACTTC
TRBV9	TRBJ2-2	-	-	CASSAQVPGELFF	TGTGCCAGCAGCGCGCAGGTGCCGGGGGAGCTGTTTTTT
TRBV20-1	TRBJ2-2	TRBD2	few	CSARESGRAAGELFF	TGCAGTGCTAGAGAGAGCGGGAGGGCCGCCGGGGAGCTGTTTTTT
TRBV6-5	TRBJ1-3	-	many	CASSYRRGSGNTIYF	TGTGCCAGCAGTTACCGCAGGGGCTCTGGAAACACCATATATTTT
TRBV9	TRBJ2-7	-	few	CASSVESHSYEQYF	TGTGCCAGCAGCGTAGAGTCTCACTCCTACGAGCAGTACTTC